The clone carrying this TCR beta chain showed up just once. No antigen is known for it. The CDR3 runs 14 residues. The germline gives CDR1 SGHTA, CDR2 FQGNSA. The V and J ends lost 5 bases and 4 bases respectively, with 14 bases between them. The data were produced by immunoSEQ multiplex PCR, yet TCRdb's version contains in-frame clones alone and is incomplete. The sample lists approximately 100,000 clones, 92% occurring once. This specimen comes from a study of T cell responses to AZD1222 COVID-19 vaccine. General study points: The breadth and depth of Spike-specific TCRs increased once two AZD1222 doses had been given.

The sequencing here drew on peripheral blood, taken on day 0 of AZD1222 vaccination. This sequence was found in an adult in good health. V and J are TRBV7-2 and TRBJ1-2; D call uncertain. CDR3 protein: CASSPSASLYGYTF. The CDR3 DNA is TGTGCCAGCAGCCCTTCCGCTTCCCTCTATGGCTACACCTTC.